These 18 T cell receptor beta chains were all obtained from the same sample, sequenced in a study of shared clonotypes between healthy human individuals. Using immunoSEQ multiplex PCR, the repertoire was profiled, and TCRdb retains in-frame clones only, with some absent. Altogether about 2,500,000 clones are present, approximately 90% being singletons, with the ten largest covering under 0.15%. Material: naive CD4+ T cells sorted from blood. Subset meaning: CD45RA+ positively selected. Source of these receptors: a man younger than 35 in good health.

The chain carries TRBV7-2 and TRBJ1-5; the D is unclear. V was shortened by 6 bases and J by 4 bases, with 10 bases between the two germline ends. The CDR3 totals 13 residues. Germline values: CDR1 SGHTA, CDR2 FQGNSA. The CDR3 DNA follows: TGTGCCAGCAGTCCCAGGCAAAATCAGCCCCAGCATTTT. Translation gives CASSPRQNQPQHF.

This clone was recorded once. CDR3 loop: CAIRGGTASNSPLHF. The DNA for the CDR3 is TGTGCCATCAGGGGGGGGACAGCCTCAAATTCACCCCTCCACTTT. The rearrangement links TRBV10-3 to TRBJ1-6; TRBD1 matches 7 bases. V was pared by 6 bases and J by 7 bases, with 9 bases of the junction left unmatched. CDR1 is ENHRY and CDR2 is SYGVKD in the germline V gene. The CDR3 length is 15 residues.

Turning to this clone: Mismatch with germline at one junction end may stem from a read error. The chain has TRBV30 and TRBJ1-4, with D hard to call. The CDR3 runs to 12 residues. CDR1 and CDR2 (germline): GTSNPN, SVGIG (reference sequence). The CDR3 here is CAWTDGPKKLFF. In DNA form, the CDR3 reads TGTGCCTGGACCGACGGGCCCAAAAAGCTGTTTTTT. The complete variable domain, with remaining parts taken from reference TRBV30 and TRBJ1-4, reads SQTIHQWPATLVQPVGSPLSLECTVEGTSNPNLYWYRQAAGRGLQLLFYSVGIGQISSEVPQNLSASRPQDRQFILSSKKLLLSDSGFYLCAWTDGPKKLFFGSGTQLSVL.

CDR3 residues: CASSPGRLQETQYF. CDR3 bases: TGTGCCAGCAGCCCGGGACGTCTTCAAGAGACCCAGTACTTC. The rearrangement uses TRBV7-9 and TRBJ2-5; D tentatively reads TRBD1 or TRBD2 (5 bases each). The CDR3 spans 14 residues. The germline CDR1 and CDR2 sequences are SEHNR and FQNEAQ (reference sequence). V lost 5 bases, J lost 2 bases, and 12 bases lay in between.

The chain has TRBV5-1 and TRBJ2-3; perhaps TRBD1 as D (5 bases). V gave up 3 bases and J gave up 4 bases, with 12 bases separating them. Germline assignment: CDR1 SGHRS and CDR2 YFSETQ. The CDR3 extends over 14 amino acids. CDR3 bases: TGCGCCAGCAGCTGGGGCCCCGGCGCAGATACGCAGTATTTT. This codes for CASSWGPGADTQYF. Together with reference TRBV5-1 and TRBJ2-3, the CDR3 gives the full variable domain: KAGVTQTPRYLIKTRGQQVTLSCSPISGHRSVSWYQQTPGQGLQFLFEYFSETQRNKGNFPGRFSGRQFSNSRSEMNVSTLELGDSALYLCASSWGPGADTQYFGPGTRLTVL.

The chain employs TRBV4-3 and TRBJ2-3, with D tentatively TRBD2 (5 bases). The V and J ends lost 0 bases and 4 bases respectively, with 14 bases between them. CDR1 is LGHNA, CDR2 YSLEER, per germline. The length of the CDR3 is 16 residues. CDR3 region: CASSQDAAPGADTQYF. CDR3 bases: TGCGCCAGCAGCCAAGATGCAGCCCCCGGGGCAGATACGCAGTATTTT.

Written as DNA, the CDR3 is TGTGCCAGCAGCTTAGCGGGGTGGACGGAAAGTGCAACTAATGAAAAACTGTTTTTT. Protein product: CASSLAGWTESATNEKLFF. V gene TRBV7-9 combines with J gene TRBJ1-4; no definite D call. Between the trimmed V and J ends, which lost 0 bases and 0 bases, there was a span of 17 bases. CDR3 length: 19 residues. Germline V gene sequence: CDR1 SEHNR, CDR2 FQNEAQ (reference sequence).

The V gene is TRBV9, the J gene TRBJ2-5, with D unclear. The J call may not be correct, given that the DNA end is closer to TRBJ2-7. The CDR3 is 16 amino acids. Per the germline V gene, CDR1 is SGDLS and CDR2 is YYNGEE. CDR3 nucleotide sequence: TGTGCCAGCAGCCCCACCGGGTGGGCAGACGCCTACGAGCAGTACTTC. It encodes CASSPTGWADAYEQYF.

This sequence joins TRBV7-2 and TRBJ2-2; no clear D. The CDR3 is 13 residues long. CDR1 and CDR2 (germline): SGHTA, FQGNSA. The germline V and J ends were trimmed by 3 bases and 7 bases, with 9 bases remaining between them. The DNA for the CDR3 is TGTGCCAGCAGCTTTAAAGGGAACGGGGAGCTGTTTTTT. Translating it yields CASSFKGNGELFF.

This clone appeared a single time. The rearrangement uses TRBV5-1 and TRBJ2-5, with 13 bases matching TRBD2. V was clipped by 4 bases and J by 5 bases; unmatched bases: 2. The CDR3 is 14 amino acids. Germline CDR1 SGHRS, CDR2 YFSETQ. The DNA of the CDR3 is TGCGCCAGCAGCAAGGGACTAGCGGGGGAGACCCAGTACTTC. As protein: CASSKGLAGETQYF.

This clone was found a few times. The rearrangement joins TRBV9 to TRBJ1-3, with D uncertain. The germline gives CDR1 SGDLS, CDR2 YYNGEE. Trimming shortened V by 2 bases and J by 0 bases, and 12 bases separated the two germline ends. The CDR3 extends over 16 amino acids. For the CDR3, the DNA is TGTGCCAGCAGCGTGGAGATCGCAGTCTCTGGAAACACCATATATTTT. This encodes CASSVEIAVSGNTIYF.

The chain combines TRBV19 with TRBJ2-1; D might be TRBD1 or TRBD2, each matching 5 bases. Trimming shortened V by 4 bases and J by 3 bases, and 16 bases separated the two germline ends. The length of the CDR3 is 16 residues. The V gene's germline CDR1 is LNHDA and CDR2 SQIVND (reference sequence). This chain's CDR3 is CASSRSGTGDYNEQFF. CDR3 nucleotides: TGTGCCAGTAGTAGAAGTGGGACGGGCGACTACAATGAGCAGTTCTTC.

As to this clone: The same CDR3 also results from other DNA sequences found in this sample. The CDR3 spells CASSLDSGGTDTQYF. The CDR3 DNA follows: TGTGCCAGCAGCTTAGATAGCGGGGGCACAGATACGCAGTATTTT. The V call is TRBV11-3, the J call TRBJ2-3; 8 bases are a match to TRBD2. The germline V gene has CDR1 SGHNT and CDR2 YENEEA. CDR3 size: 15 residues. V trimming: 0 bases; J trimming: 1 base; junction bases outside the gene matches: 0. Complete variable domain (other parts from reference TRBV11-3 and TRBJ2-3): EAGVVQSPRYKIIEKKQPVAFWCNPISGHNTLYWYLQNLGQGPELLIRYENEEAVDDSQLPKDRFSAERLKGVDSTLKIQPAELGDSAVYLCASSLDSGGTDTQYFGPGTRLTVL.

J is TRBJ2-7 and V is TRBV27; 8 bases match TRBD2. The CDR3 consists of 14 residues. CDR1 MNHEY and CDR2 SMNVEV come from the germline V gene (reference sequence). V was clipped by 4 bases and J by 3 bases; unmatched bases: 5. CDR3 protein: CASSSVSGNYEQYF. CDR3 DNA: TGTGCCAGCAGTTCCGTTAGCGGGAACTACGAGCAGTACTTC.

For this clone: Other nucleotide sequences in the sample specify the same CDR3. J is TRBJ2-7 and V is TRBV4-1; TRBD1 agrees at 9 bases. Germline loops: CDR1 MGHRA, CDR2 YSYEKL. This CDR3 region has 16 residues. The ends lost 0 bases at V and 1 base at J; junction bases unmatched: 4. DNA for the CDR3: TGCGCCAGCAGCCAAGAATGGACAGGGGTGTCCTACGAGCAGTACTTC. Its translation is CASSQEWTGVSYEQYF.

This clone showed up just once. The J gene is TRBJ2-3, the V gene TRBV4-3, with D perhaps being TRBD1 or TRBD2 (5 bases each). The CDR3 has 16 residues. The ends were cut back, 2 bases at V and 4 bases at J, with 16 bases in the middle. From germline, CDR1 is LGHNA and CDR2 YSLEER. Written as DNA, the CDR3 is TGCGCCAGCAGCCAACTCCCCGGGCAGGGAGCAGATACGCAGTATTTT. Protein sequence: CASSQLPGQGADTQYF.

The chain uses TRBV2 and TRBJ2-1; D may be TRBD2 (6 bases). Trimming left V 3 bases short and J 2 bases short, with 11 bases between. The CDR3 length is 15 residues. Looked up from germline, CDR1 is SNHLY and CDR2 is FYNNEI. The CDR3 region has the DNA TGTGCCAGCAGTGAGGAGGGGAGCACCTACAATGAGCAGTTCTTC. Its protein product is CASSEEGSTYNEQFF.

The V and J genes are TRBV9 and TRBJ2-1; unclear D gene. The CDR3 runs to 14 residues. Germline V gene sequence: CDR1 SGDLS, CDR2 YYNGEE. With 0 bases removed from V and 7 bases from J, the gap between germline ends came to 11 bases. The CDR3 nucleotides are TGTGCCAGCAGCGTAGCCGGCCCAAGTAATGAGCAGTTCTTC. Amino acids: CASSVAGPSNEQFF.